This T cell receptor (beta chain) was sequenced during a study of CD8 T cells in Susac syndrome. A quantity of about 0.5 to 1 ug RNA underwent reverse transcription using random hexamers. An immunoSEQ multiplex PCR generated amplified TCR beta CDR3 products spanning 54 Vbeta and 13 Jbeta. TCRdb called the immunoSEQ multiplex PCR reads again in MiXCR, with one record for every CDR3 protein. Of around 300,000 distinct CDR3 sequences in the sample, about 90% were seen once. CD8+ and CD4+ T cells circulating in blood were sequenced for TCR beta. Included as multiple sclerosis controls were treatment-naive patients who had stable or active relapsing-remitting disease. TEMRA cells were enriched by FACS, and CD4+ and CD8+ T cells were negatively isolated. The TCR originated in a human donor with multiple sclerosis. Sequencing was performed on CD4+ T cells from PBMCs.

The CDR3 DNA reads TGTGCCACCAGTGATTCCCGTGGAGGCTACACCTTC. It yields the protein CATSDSRGGYTF. This chain links TRBV24-1 with TRBJ1-2; D is unclear. Germline V CDR1 and CDR2: KGHDR, SFDVKD. The CDR3 loop spans 12 amino acids. Trimming took 2 bases from V and 8 from J, leaving 8 bases between them.